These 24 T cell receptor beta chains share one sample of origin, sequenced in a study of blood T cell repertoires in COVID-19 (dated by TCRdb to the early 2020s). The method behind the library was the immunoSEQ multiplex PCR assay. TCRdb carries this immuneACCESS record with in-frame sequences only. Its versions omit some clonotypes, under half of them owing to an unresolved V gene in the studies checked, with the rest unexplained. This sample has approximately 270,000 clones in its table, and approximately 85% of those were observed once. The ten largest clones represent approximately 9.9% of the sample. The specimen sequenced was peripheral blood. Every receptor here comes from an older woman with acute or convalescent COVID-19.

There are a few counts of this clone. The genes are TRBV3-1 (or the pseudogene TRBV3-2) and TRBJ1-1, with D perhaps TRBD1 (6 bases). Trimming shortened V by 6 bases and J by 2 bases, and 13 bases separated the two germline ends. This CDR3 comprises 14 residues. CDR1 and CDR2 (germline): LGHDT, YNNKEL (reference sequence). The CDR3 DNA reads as TGTGCCAGCAGGACAACAGGGCTCAACACTGAAGCTTTCTTT. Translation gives CASRTTGLNTEAFF.

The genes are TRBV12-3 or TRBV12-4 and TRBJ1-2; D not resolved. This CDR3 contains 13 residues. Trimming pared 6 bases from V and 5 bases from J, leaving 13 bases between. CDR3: CASSLNGGYGYTF. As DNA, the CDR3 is TGTGCCAGCAGCTTGAATGGCGGGTATGGCTACACCTTC.

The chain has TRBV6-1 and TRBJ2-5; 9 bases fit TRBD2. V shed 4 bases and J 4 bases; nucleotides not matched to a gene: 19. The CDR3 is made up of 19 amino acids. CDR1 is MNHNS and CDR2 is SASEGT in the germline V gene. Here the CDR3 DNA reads TGTGCCAGCAGTGGAGGCAGATTAAGCGGGGGGAACGCTAGAGAGACCCAGTACTTC. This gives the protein CASSGGRLSGGNARETQYF.

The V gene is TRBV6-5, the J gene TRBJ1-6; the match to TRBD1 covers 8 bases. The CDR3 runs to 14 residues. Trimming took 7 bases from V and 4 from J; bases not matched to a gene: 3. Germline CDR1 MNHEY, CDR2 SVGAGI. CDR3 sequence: CASIRTGYNSPLHF. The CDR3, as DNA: TGTGCCAGCATTAGGACAGGGTATAATTCACCCCTCCACTTT.

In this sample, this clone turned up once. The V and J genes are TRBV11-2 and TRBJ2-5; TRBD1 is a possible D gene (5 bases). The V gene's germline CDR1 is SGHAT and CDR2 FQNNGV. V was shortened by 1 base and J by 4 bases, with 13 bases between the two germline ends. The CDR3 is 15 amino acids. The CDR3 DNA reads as TGTGCCAGCAGCTTAGTGCGGCAGGGAAGAGAGACCCAGTACTTC. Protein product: CASSLVRQGRETQYF.

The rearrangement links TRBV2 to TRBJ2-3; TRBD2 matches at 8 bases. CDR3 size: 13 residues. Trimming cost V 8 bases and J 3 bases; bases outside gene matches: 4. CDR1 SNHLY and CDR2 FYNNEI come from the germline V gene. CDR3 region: CASERGLTDTQYF. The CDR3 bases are TGTGCCAGCGAGCGGGGGCTAACAGATACGCAGTATTTT.

For the CDR3, the DNA is TGTGCCAGCAGCTTAGGCGAGGCGGGGAAAAGCTCCTACAATGAGCAGTTCTTC. Translating it yields CASSLGEAGKSSYNEQFF. This chain links TRBV13 with TRBJ2-1; D is perhaps TRBD2 (6 bases). Germline CDR1 and CDR2: PRHDT and FYEKMQ (reference sequence). The CDR3 has 18 residues. Trimming shortened V by 0 bases and J by 0 bases, and 15 bases separated the two germline ends. Drawing the rest from reference TRBV13 and TRBJ2-1, the complete variable domain is AAGVIQSPRHLIKEKRETATLKCYPIPRHDTVYWYQQGPGQDPQFLISFYEKMQSDKGSIPDRFSAQQFSDYHSELNMSSLELGDSALYFCASSLGEAGKSSYNEQFFGPGTRLTVL.

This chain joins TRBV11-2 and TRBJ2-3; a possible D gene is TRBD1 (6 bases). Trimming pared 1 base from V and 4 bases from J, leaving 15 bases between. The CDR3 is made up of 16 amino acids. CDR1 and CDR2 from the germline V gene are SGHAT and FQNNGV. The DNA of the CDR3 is TGTGCCAGCAGCTTAGCAGGGACACGAGGGGCAGATACGCAGTATTTT. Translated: CASSLAGTRGADTQYF.

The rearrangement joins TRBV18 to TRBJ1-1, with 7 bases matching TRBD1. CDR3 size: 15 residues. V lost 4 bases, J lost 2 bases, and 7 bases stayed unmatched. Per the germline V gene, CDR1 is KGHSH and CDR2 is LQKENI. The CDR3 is CASSLLTGINTEAFF. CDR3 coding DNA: TGTGCCAGCTCACTACTGACAGGGATTAACACTGAAGCTTTCTTT. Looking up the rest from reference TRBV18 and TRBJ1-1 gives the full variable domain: NAGVMQNPRHLVRRRGQEARLRCSPMKGHSHVYWYRQLPEEGLKFMVYLQKENIIDESGMPKERFSAEFPKEGPSILRIQQVVRGDSAAYFCASSLLTGINTEAFFGQGTRLTVV.

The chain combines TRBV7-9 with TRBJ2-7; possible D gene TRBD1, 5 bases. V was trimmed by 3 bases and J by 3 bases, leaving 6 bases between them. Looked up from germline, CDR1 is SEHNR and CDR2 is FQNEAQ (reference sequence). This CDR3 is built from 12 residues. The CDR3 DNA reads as TGTGCCAGCAGCTTCACAGGCTACGAGCAGTACTTC. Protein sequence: CASSFTGYEQYF.

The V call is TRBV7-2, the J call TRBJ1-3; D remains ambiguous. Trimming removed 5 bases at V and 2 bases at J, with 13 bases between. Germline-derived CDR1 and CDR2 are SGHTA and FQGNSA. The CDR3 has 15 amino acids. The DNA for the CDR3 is TGTGCCAGCAGCATAGGTCCGGTCCCTGGAAACACCATATATTTT. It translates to CASSIGPVPGNTIYF.

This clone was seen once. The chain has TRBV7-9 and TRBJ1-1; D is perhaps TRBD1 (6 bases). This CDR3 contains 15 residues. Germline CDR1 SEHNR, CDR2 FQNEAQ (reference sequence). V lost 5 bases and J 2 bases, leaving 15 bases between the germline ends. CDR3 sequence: CASSPRAGQNTEAFF. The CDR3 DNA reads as TGTGCCAGCAGCCCTCGAGCGGGACAAAACACTGAAGCTTTCTTT.

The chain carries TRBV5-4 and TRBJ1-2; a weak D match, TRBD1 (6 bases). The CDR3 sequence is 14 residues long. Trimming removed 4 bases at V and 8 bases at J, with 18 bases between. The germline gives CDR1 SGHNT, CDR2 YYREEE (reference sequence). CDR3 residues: CASSQDSPWGGYTF. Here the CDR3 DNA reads TGTGCCAGCAGCCAGGACAGCCCTTGGGGGGGCTACACCTTC.

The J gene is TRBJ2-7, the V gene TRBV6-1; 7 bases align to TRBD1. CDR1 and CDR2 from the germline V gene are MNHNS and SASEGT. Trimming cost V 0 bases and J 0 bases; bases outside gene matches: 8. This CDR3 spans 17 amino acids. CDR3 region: CASSEAGPGGFSYEQYF. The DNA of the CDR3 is TGTGCCAGCAGTGAAGCCGGCCCAGGGGGATTCTCCTACGAGCAGTACTTC.

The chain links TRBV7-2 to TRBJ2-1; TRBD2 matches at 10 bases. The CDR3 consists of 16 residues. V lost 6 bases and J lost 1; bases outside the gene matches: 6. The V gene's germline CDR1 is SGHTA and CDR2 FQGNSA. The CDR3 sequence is CASRDSGGPSYNEQFF. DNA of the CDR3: TGTGCCAGCAGAGATAGCGGGGGGCCGTCCTACAATGAGCAGTTCTTC.

The CDR3, as DNA: TGTGCCAGCAGCCACCCCCGGGTCGTTGGCGGCTACACCTTC. It translates to CASSHPRVVGGYTF. The chain couples TRBV3-1 (or the pseudogene TRBV3-2) to TRBJ1-2; D gene ambiguous. The length of the CDR3 is 14 residues. Per the germline V gene, CDR1 is LGHDT and CDR2 is YNNKEL (reference sequence). V was pared by 3 bases and J by 8 bases, with 16 bases between.

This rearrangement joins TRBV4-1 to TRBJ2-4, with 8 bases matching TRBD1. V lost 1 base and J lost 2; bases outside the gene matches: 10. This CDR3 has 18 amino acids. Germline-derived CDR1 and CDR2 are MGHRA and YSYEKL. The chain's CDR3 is CASSQGRAGGRSKNIQYF. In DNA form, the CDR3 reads TGCGCCAGCAGCCAAGGAAGGGCAGGGGGCCGGTCCAAAAACATTCAGTACTTC.

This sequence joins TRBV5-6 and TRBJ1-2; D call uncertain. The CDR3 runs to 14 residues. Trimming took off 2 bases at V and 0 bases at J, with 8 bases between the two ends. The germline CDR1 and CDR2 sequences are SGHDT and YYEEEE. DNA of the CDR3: TGTGCCAGCAGCTTCCCGGTTGCTAACTATGGCTACACCTTC. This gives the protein CASSFPVANYGYTF.

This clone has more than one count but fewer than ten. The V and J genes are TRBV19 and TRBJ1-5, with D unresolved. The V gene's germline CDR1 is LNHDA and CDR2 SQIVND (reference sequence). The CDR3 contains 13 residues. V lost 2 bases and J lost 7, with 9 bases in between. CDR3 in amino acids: CASSISGNQPQHF. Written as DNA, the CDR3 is TGTGCCAGTAGTATATCGGGTAACCAGCCCCAGCATTTT.

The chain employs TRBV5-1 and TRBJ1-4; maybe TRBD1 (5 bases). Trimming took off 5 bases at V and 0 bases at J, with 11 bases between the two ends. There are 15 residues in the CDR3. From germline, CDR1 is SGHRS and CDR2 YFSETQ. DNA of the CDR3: TGCGCCAGCAGGTTTGGGGGGGCAACTAATGAAAAACTGTTTTTT. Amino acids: CASRFGGATNEKLFF. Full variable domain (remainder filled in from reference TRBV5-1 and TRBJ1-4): KAGVTQTPRYLIKTRGQQVTLSCSPISGHRSVSWYQQTPGQGLQFLFEYFSETQRNKGNFPGRFSGRQFSNSRSEMNVSTLELGDSALYLCASRFGGATNEKLFFGSGTQLSVL.

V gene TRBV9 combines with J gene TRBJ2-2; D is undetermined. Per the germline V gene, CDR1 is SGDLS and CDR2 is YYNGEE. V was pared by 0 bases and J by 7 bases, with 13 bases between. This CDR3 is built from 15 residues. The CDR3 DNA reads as TGTGCCAGCAGCGTAGGCCGGGTTACTGGCGGGGAGCTGTTTTTT. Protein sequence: CASSVGRVTGGELFF.

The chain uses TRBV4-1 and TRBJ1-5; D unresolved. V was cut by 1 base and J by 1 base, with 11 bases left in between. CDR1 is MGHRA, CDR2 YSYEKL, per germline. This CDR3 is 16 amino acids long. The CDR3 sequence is CASSQGNGLSNQPQHF. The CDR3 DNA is TGCGCCAGCAGCCAAGGGAATGGGCTGAGCAATCAGCCCCAGCATTTT.

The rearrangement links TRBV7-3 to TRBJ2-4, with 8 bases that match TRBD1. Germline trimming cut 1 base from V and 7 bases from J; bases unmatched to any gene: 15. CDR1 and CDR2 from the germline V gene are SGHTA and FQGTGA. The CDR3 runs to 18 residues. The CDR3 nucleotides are TGTGCCAGCAGCTTAAGGGACAGGACTACTACTCTCGGGAACATTCAGTACTTC. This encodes CASSLRDRTTTLGNIQYF.

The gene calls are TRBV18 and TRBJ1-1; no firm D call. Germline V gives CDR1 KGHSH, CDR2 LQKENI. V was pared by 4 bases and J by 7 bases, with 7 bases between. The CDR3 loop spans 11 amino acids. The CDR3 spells CASSRGIEAFF. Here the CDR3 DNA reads TGTGCCAGCTCACGCGGGATTGAAGCTTTCTTT.